The 17 T cell receptor beta chains in this list originate from one sample, sequenced in a study of CD8 T cells in ankylosing spondylitis. Whole-study results and caveats: Seemingly distinctive of ankylosing spondylitis blood was a TCR beta motif formed by eight highly homologous variants.

The antigens for these receptors are not known. In TCRdb, the 5' RACE reads were re-called with MiXCR into one record per CDR3 protein. The table lists roughly 300,000 distinct CDR3 sequences, less than 9.5% of them singletons, with approximately 14% in the top ten. The sample consisted of blood, either unsorted or a sorted T cell fraction (not recorded which). These receptors were collected from a male donor with ankylosing spondylitis.

This clonotype was picked up many times. The chain combines TRBV11-2 with TRBJ2-3; the D call may be TRBD1 or TRBD2 (6 bases each). Trimming pared 5 bases from V and 0 bases from J, leaving 9 bases between. This CDR3 region has 14 residues. Germline-derived CDR1 and CDR2 are SGHAT and FQNNGV. Here the CDR3 reads CASSRGGSTDTQYF. For the CDR3, the DNA is TGTGCCAGCAGCCGAGGGGGGAGCACAGATACGCAGTATTTT.

Ten or more counts support this clonotype. This rearrangement joins TRBV12-3 or TRBV12-4 to TRBJ1-5; D is ambiguous. Trimming took 8 bases from V and 4 from J, leaving 9 bases between them. This CDR3 is 12 amino acids long. This CDR3 is CASSDGNQPQHF. The CDR3 bases are TGTGCCAGCTCGGACGGAAATCAGCCCCAGCATTTT.

This clonotype was detected a few times. CDR3 nucleotide sequence: TGTGCCATCAAGGAACAGAGCTATAATTCACCCCTCCACTTT. Residues: CAIKEQSYNSPLHF. The chain recombines TRBV6-1 with TRBJ1-6; D unclear. The CDR3 is 14 amino acids. V lost 10 bases to trimming and J lost 3 bases, with 13 bases between them. Germline V gives CDR1 MNHNS, CDR2 SASEGT.

In its sample, this clonotype was seen a few times. This chain links TRBV7-9 with TRBJ2-2; D is unclear. In germline, CDR1 is SEHNR, CDR2 FQNEAQ (reference sequence). CDR3 size: 15 residues. V shed 1 base and J shed 4 bases, with 10 bases lying between them. The CDR3 is CASSLGATSTGELFF. In DNA, the CDR3 is TGTGCCAGCAGCTTAGGGGCCACCAGCACCGGGGAGCTGTTTTTT.

This clonotype was seen more than once but under ten times. This sequence joins TRBV12-3 or TRBV12-4 and TRBJ1-2, with 8 nucleotides matching TRBD1. V lost 5 bases, J lost 8 bases, and 13 bases stayed unmatched. The CDR3 extends over 15 amino acids. CDR3 sequence reads: CASSTTGATLRGYTF. Written as DNA, the CDR3 is TGTGCCAGCAGTACGACAGGGGCTACCTTACGAGGCTACACCTTC.

This clonotype was picked up many times. The chain links TRBV7-8 to TRBJ1-2; no clear D gene. V lost 0 bases and J lost 8, with 7 bases in between. Germline-derived CDR1 and CDR2 are SGHVS and FQNEAQ. This CDR3 comprises 12 residues. The CDR3 spells CASSLASGGYTF. The CDR3 nucleotides are TGTGCCAGCAGCTTAGCAAGCGGGGGCTACACCTTC.

Ten or more counts support this clonotype. The rearrangement uses TRBV7-8 and TRBJ2-1; a possible D gene is TRBD2 (5 bases). V was pared by 2 bases and J by 5 bases, with 13 bases between. The V gene's germline CDR1 is SGHVS and CDR2 FQNEAQ. The CDR3 consists of 15 residues. The CDR3 DNA reads TGTGCCAGCAGCTTACTGAGCGGTCCCCACAATGAGCAGTTCTTC. Its translation is CASSLLSGPHNEQFF. Full variable domain (rest looked up from reference TRBV7-8 and TRBJ2-1): GAGVSQSPRYKVAKRGQDVALRCDPISGHVSLFWYQQALGQGPEFLTYFQNEAQLDKSGLPSDRFFAERPEGSVSTLKIQRTQQEDSAVYLCASSLLSGPHNEQFFGPGTRLTVL.

V is TRBV4-1 and J is TRBJ2-3; maybe TRBD2 (6 bases). Deletions cut 0 bases from V and 14 bases from J, with 18 bases between. Germline loops: CDR1 MGHRA, CDR2 YSYEKL. The CDR3 covers 14 residues. CDR3 nucleotides: TGCGCCAGCAGCCAAGAGGATGGAGGGCGGGATCGGTATTTT. This codes for CASSQEDGGRDRYF.

This clonotype appeared a few times. The chain links TRBV18 to TRBJ1-1; TRBD1 might be the D (5 bases). The CDR3 is made up of 15 amino acids. Trimming took 3 bases from V and 3 from J, leaving 14 bases between them. Germline V lookup: CDR1 KGHSH, CDR2 LQKENI. CDR3 DNA: TGTGCCAGCTCACCGAGTACGGGGGGGTACACTGAAGCTTTCTTT. Protein: CASSPSTGGYTEAFF.

This clonotype was recorded many times. The rearrangement links TRBV5-1 to TRBJ1-2; tentatively, D is TRBD1 (6 bases). Trimming pared 4 bases from V and 6 bases from J, leaving 19 bases between. Germline lookup yields CDR1 SGHRS and CDR2 YFSETQ. This CDR3 has 15 amino acids. The DNA of the CDR3 is TGCGCCAGCAGCATACTGGACAGCTTAGAGGATGGCTACACCTTC. Translating it yields CASSILDSLEDGYTF.

At least ten counts were recorded for this clonotype. For the CDR3, the DNA is TGCAGCGCCCGAGGGGGACTAGCGGGACTCGGGGAGCTGTTTTTT. Its protein product is CSARGGLAGLGELFF. The chain recombines TRBV29-1 with TRBJ2-2, with 13 nucleotides matching TRBD2. CDR3 length equals 15 residues. The germline gives CDR1 SQVTM, CDR2 ANQGSEA. The ends lost 7 bases at V and 7 bases at J; junction bases unmatched: 9.

V and J are TRBV7-7 and TRBJ2-2; 9 bases align to TRBD2. Looked up from germline, CDR1 is SSHAT and CDR2 is FNYEAQ (reference sequence). The CDR3 consists of 19 residues. CDR3 DNA: TGTGGTAGCAGCTTAGGCGCTAGCGGGACCCGCCGGTACACCGGGGAGCTGTTTTTT. Protein sequence: CGSSLGASGTRRYTGELFF.

This sequence joins TRBV28 and TRBJ2-5; D possibly corresponds to TRBD1 (6 bases). Germline-derived CDR1 and CDR2 are MDHEN and SYDVKM. V lost 6 bases and J 0 bases, leaving 20 bases between the germline ends. This CDR3 comprises 17 residues. CDR3 sequence reads: CASRTTGTQKYQETQYF. In nucleotides, the CDR3 is TGTGCCAGCAGGACAACCGGGACACAGAAGTACCAAGAGACCCAGTACTTC. Supplemented by reference TRBV28 and TRBJ2-5, the full variable domain reads DVKVTQSSRYLVKRTGEKVFLECVQDMDHENMFWYRQDPGLGLRLIYFSYDVKMKEKGDIPEGYSVSREKKERFSLILESASTNQTSMYLCASRTTGTQKYQETQYFGPGTRLLVL.

CDR3 residues: CASSHDNYNEQFF. The DNA of the CDR3 is TGTGCCAGCAGCCACGACAACTACAATGAGCAGTTCTTC. J is TRBJ2-1 and V is TRBV7-3; D remains ambiguous. Germline loops: CDR1 SGHTA, CDR2 FQGTGA. The CDR3 extends over 13 amino acids. V lost 5 bases and J lost 3, with 8 bases in between.

The V call is TRBV6-2 or TRBV6-3, the J call TRBJ2-2; D is undetermined. This CDR3 spans 14 amino acids. V was trimmed by 7 bases and J by 0 bases, leaving 9 bases between them. CDR1 and CDR2 (germline): MNHEY, SVGEGT. CDR3: CASTDYANTGELFF. The CDR3 DNA is TGTGCCAGCACGGATTACGCGAACACCGGGGAGCTGTTTTTT.

The chain uses TRBV27 and TRBJ2-1; D not certain. CDR1 and CDR2 from the germline V gene are MNHEY and SMNVEV (reference sequence). The V and J ends lost 8 bases and 8 bases respectively, with 10 bases between them. The CDR3 contains 11 residues. CDR3 bases: TGTGCCAGCCACAACGGCGATGAGCAGTTCTTC. The encoded protein is CASHNGDEQFF.

J is TRBJ2-1 and V is TRBV12-3 or TRBV12-4, with 12 bases fitting TRBD2. With V trimmed by 5 bases and J by 7 bases, 9 bases remained unmatched. The CDR3 spans 16 residues. The CDR3 sequence: CASSPVRLAGENEQFF. The CDR3 coding sequence is TGTGCCAGCAGTCCCGTCCGACTAGCGGGAGAAAATGAGCAGTTCTTC.